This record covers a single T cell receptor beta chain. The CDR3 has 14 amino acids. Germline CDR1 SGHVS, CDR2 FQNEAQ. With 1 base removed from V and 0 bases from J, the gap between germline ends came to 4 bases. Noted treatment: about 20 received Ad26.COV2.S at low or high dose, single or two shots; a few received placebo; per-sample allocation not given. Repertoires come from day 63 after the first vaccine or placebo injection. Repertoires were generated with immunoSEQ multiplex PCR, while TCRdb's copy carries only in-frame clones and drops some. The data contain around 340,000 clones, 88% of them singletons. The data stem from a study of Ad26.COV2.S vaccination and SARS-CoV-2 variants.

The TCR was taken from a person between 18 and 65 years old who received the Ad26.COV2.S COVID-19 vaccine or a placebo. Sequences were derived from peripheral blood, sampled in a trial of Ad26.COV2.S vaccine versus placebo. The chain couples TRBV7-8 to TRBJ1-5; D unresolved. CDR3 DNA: TGTGCCAGCAGCTTAGGGTTTAGCAATCAGCCCCAGCATTTT. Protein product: CASSLGFSNQPQHF.